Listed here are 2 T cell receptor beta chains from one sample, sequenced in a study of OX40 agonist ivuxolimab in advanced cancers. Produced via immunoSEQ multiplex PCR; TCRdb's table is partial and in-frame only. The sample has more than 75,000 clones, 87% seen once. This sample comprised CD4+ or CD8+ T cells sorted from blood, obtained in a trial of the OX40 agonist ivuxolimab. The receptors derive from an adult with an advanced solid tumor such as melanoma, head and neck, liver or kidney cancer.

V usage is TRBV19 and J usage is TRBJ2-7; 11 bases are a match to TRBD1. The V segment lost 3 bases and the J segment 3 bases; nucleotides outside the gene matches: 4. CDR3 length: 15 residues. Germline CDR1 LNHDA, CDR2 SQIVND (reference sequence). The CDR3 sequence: CASSIPGTGGYEQYF. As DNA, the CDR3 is TGTGCCAGTAGTATCCCGGGGACAGGGGGCTACGAGCAGTACTTC.

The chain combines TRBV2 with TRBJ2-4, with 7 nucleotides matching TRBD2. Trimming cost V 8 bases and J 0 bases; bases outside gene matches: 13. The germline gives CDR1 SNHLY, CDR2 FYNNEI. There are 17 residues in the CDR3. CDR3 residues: CASDGASGALAKNIQYF. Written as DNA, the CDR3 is TGTGCCAGCGATGGGGCTAGCGGAGCTCTAGCCAAAAACATTCAGTACTTC.